These 15 T cell receptor beta chains were sequenced from one sample in a study of cytomegalovirus exposure and HLA in healthy donors. Amplification used 60 Vbeta primers and 13 Jbeta primers. The assay was immunoSEQ multiplex PCR, and TCRdb's table has in-frame clones only and misses some. This listing includes about 200,000 clones. Sequencing used PBMCs. The receptors shown here come from a girl aged 2-10 years in good health and CMV-seropositive.

This sequence joins TRBV5-4 and TRBJ1-1, with 9 nucleotides matching TRBD1. This CDR3 comprises 15 residues. Germline assignment: CDR1 SGHNT and CDR2 YYREEE (reference sequence). The J segment lost 6 bases and the V segment lost 0 bases, leaving 6 bases of the junction unmatched. The CDR3 region has the DNA TGTGCCAGCAGCTTGGTGCGGACAGGGGTGGCTGAAGCTTTCTTT. This sequence encodes CASSLVRTGVAEAFF. The variable domain in full, completed from reference TRBV5-4 and TRBJ1-1, reads ETGVTQSPTHLIKTRGQQVTLRCSSQSGHNTVSWYQQALGQGPQFIFQYYREEENGRGNFPPRFSGLQFPNYSSELNVNALELDDSALYLCASSLVRTGVAEAFFGQGTRLTVV.

The rearrangement uses TRBV19 and TRBJ1-1; D call uncertain. This CDR3 has 13 residues. The ends were cut back, 6 bases at V and 3 bases at J, with 11 bases in the middle. CDR1 LNHDA and CDR2 SQIVND come from the germline V gene (reference sequence). Written as DNA, the CDR3 is TGTGCCAGTAGGCCGGGATGGGACACTGAAGCTTTCTTT. This sequence encodes CASRPGWDTEAFF.

The chain is built from TRBV25-1 and TRBJ1-1, with D maybe TRBD1 (6 bases). Trimming removed 1 base from V and 3 bases from J, with 12 bases in between. CDR3 size: 15 residues. CDR1 and CDR2 from the germline V gene are MGHDK and SYGVNS. The CDR3, as DNA: TGTGCCAGCAGTGAATTATGGGGGGGGCACACTGAAGCTTTCTTT. Translation: CASSELWGGHTEAFF.

The V and J genes are TRBV9 and TRBJ2-7, with TRBD1 matching 8 bases. CDR1 SGDLS and CDR2 YYNGEE come from the germline V gene. This CDR3 has 15 residues. The junction had 10 bases not matched to a gene; V was cut back by 3 bases and J by 5 bases. Written as DNA, the CDR3 is TGTGCCAGCAGCGCCCACAGGACAGGGATGGACGAGCAGTACTTC. Its protein is CASSAHRTGMDEQYF.

The CDR3 DNA follows: TGTGCCAGCAGCCCAGGGACTAGCGGGAGGGCCGGGATAGAGCAGTACTTC. Protein sequence: CASSPGTSGRAGIEQYF. The V and J genes are TRBV7-2 and TRBJ2-5; 16 bases align to TRBD2. Germline CDR1 SGHTA, CDR2 FQGNSA. V was pared by 5 bases and J by 11 bases, with 14 bases of the junction left unmatched. The CDR3 has 17 amino acids.

The gene calls are TRBV5-1 and TRBJ2-7; D is possibly TRBD2 (7 bases). In germline, CDR1 is SGHRS, CDR2 YFSETQ. Deletions cut 6 bases from V and 3 bases from J, with 19 bases between. The CDR3 runs to 15 residues. CDR3 amino acids: CASTEEGEGHYEQYF. CDR3 DNA sequence: TGCGCCAGCACCGAGGAGGGGGAGGGACACTACGAGCAGTACTTC.

The V call is TRBV5-1, the J call TRBJ2-1; the match to TRBD2 covers 11 bases. The length of the CDR3 is 18 residues. The V gene end was trimmed by 4 bases and the J gene end by 0 bases; junction bases not matched to a gene: 9. Germline CDR1 and CDR2: SGHRS and YFSETQ. DNA of the CDR3: TGCGCCAGCAGCGTTGTGGGGACTAGCGGCGCCTCCTACAATGAGCAGTTCTTC. Translation: CASSVVGTSGASYNEQFF.

The rearrangement uses TRBV18 and TRBJ1-2; TRBD1 is a possible D gene (5 bases). The CDR3 is made up of 15 amino acids. The ends were cut back, 0 bases at V and 4 bases at J, with 12 bases in the middle. Germline CDR1 and CDR2: KGHSH and LQKENI. CDR3 DNA: TGTGCCAGCTCACCACCGACCGACAGCCTCTATGGCTACACCTTC. It translates to CASSPPTDSLYGYTF.

The DNA for the CDR3 is TGCAGCGTTGAAAAGGGGCGGACTGAAGCTTTCTTT. This translates into CSVEKGRTEAFF. The V and J genes are TRBV29-1 and TRBJ1-1; a possible D gene is TRBD1 (5 bases). With 2 bases removed from V and 5 bases from J, the gap between germline ends came to 9 bases. Germline lookup yields CDR1 SQVTM and CDR2 ANQGSEA. The CDR3 contains 12 residues.

The chain uses TRBV28 and TRBJ1-3, with TRBD1 matching 7 bases. The germline gives CDR1 MDHEN, CDR2 SYDVKM. The CDR3 consists of 15 residues. The ends lost 2 bases at V and 3 bases at J; junction bases unmatched: 4. The CDR3 sequence is CASSLGAGGGNTIYF. Written as DNA, the CDR3 is TGTGCCAGCAGTTTAGGGGCAGGGGGTGGAAACACCATATATTTT.

V usage is TRBV27 and J usage is TRBJ2-2; the D gene is possibly TRBD1 (6 bases). The V and J ends lost 10 bases and 7 bases respectively, with 16 bases between them. The CDR3 length is 13 residues. The V gene's germline CDR1 is MNHEY and CDR2 SMNVEV (reference sequence). The CDR3 protein is CATRFRGLGELFF. CDR3 sequence (DNA): TGTGCCACCCGCTTCAGGGGTCTCGGGGAGCTGTTTTTT.

The chain joins TRBV5-4 to TRBJ2-2; D unclear. Germline V gene lookup returns CDR1 SGHNT and CDR2 YYREEE (reference sequence). V was pared by 1 base and J by 1 base, with 5 bases between. The CDR3 contains 14 residues. The CDR3 here is CASSLSENTGELFF. The DNA for the CDR3 is TGTGCCAGCAGCTTGTCAGAGAACACCGGGGAGCTGTTTTTT.

V and J are TRBV19 and TRBJ2-1; 9 bases map to TRBD2. The CDR3 consists of 15 residues. V trimming: 3 bases; J trimming: 2 bases; junction bases outside the gene matches: 2. Germline CDR1 reads LNHDA; CDR2 reads SQIVND (reference sequence). CDR3 in amino acids: CASSIQREAYNEQFF. DNA of the CDR3: TGTGCCAGTAGTATTCAGCGGGAGGCCTACAATGAGCAGTTCTTC.

This chain uses TRBV28 with TRBJ1-2; 12 bases align to TRBD1. J lost 7 bases, V lost 5 bases, and 17 bases had no gene match. The CDR3 is made up of 18 amino acids. Germline CDR1 MDHEN, CDR2 SYDVKM. DNA of the CDR3: TGTGCCAGCAGTGCGAGCTTCAGGGGACAGGGGGCCCAGCGTGGCTACACCTTC. Protein product: CASSASFRGQGAQRGYTF.

V gene TRBV19 combines with J gene TRBJ1-5; the D gene is possibly TRBD1 (5 bases). Trimming cost V 8 bases and J 5 bases, with 16 bases left between them. Per the germline V gene, CDR1 is LNHDA and CDR2 is SQIVND (reference sequence). This CDR3 contains 14 residues. CDR3 in amino acids: CASSDPGRHQPQHF. The CDR3 DNA reads as TGTGCCAGTTCCGACCCAGGGAGGCATCAGCCCCAGCATTTT.